Below, 10 T cell receptor beta chains from the same sample are listed, as sequenced in a study of blood T cell repertoires in COVID-19. Method: immunoSEQ multiplex PCR; TCRdb's copy keeps in-frame clones and lacks some. The sample records some 120,000 clones, roughly 89% being singletons. Input material: peripheral blood. The receptors stem from a human donor with acute or convalescent COVID-19. The donor label of this sample is uncertain.

This sequence joins TRBV3-1 (or the pseudogene TRBV3-2) and TRBJ2-7; D is ambiguous. Germline lookup yields CDR1 LGHDT and CDR2 YNNKEL (reference sequence). CDR3 length: 11 residues. V lost 1 base and J lost 5, with 3 bases in between. CDR3 region: CASSQVNEQYF. Written as DNA, the CDR3 is TGTGCCAGCAGCCAAGTCAACGAGCAGTACTTC.

The J gene is TRBJ2-7, the V gene TRBV6-1, with TRBD2 identical over 8 bases. This CDR3 comprises 16 residues. V trimming: 4 bases; J trimming: 9 bases; junction bases outside the gene matches: 17. Germline CDR1 and CDR2: MNHNS and SASEGT. CDR3 sequence reads: CASSGSPGTRTYRQYF. The CDR3 DNA sequence: TGTGCCAGCAGTGGGTCCCCCGGGACTAGAACCTACCGGCAGTACTTC.

The chain is built from TRBV28 and TRBJ1-3; D gene unclear. The germline V gene has CDR1 MDHEN and CDR2 SYDVKM. Trimming stripped 2 bases from V and 0 bases from J, with 11 bases between. The CDR3 loop spans 16 amino acids. The CDR3, as DNA: TGTGCCAGCAGTTTAAATTCCAGGCCCTCTGGAAACACCATATATTTT. It yields the protein CASSLNSRPSGNTIYF.

This chain joins TRBV4-3 and TRBJ1-1, with unresolved D. Trimming removed 4 bases from V and 4 bases from J, with 10 bases in between. This CDR3 has 13 amino acids. Per germline, CDR1 LGHNA and CDR2 YSLEER. The CDR3 DNA sequence: TGCGCCAGCAGCCCCTCCCGGGGCACTGAAGCTTTCTTT. Translated: CASSPSRGTEAFF.

The V call is TRBV12-2, the J call TRBJ2-7; TRBD2, the D gene given by the table, was not confirmed from the DNA. TRBV12-2 corresponds to a pseudogene. CDR3 length: 16 amino acids. DNA of the CDR3: TGTGCAAGTCGCTTAGGCCGGCGGACTCAAGCCTACGAGCAGTACTTC. Protein product: CASRLGRRTQAYEQYF.

The V call is TRBV5-1, the J call TRBJ1-5, with 9 bases matching TRBD1. This CDR3 has 15 amino acids. Germline assignment: CDR1 SGHRS and CDR2 YFSETQ. V trimming: 0 bases; J trimming: 5 bases; junction bases outside the gene matches: 3. The CDR3 reads CASSLGQGGDQPQHF. The CDR3 DNA reads TGCGCCAGCAGCTTGGGACAGGGGGGCGATCAGCCCCAGCATTTT.

This sequence joins TRBV6-5 and TRBJ1-1, with 7 bases lining up with TRBD1. The CDR3 runs to 12 residues. V gave up 6 bases and J gave up 11 bases; unmatched junction bases: 9. CDR1 is MNHEY and CDR2 is SVGAGI in the germline V gene. Here the CDR3 DNA reads TGTGCCAGCAGCCTCCGACAGGGTGCGGCTTTCTTT. This translates into CASSLRQGAAFF.

This chain uses TRBV4-3 with TRBJ2-1; 12 bases line up with TRBD2. V gave up 0 bases and J gave up 6 bases; unmatched junction bases: 12. The CDR3 covers 19 residues. Germline lookup yields CDR1 LGHNA and CDR2 YSLEER. The CDR3 region is CASSQDLPSGRARPNEQFF. CDR3 DNA sequence: TGCGCCAGCAGCCAAGATCTTCCTAGCGGGAGGGCCCGTCCCAATGAGCAGTTCTTC.

This chain joins TRBV28 and TRBJ1-3; D remains unclear. V lost 5 bases to trimming and J lost 0 bases, with 14 bases between them. Germline V gene sequence: CDR1 MDHEN, CDR2 SYDVKM. The CDR3 sequence is 16 residues long. CDR3 sequence reads: CASSPHSAASGNTIYF. The DNA of the CDR3 is TGTGCCAGCAGTCCGCATTCAGCGGCCTCTGGAAACACCATATATTTT.

The chain is built from TRBV7-3 and TRBJ2-7; TRBD2 aligns across 9 bases. V was pared by 2 bases and J by 3 bases, with 5 bases of the junction left unmatched. CDR1 is SGHTA, CDR2 FQGTGA, per germline. The CDR3 consists of 15 residues. CDR3 amino acids: CASSLASGNLYEQYF. Written as DNA, the CDR3 is TGTGCCAGCAGCTTAGCTAGCGGGAACCTCTACGAGCAGTACTTC. The full variable domain, in which reference TRBV7-3 and TRBJ2-7 provide the parts outside the CDR3, is GAGVSQTPSNKVTEKGKYVELRCDPISGHTALYWYRQSLGQGPEFLIYFQGTGAADDSGLPNDRFFAVRPEGSVSTLKIQRTERGDSAVYLCASSLASGNLYEQYFGPGTRLTVT.